A selection of T cell receptor beta chains follows, all from one sample in a study of blood T cell repertoires in COVID-19. Some clones are missing from TCRdb's copy, which holds only in-frame ones; the method was immunoSEQ multiplex PCR. Found here are 150,000 to 200,000 clones, roughly 87% of them singletons; the top ten hold less than 10%. The sample consisted of peripheral blood. Every receptor here comes from an older woman with COVID-19, enrolled during active disease. The CDR3 runs from the conserved cysteine through the conserved F or W. D genes are given only for firm matches. Only some rows state a clone size, as once, few, many or a class for expanded clones.

CDR3aa	CDR3nt	v_gene	j_gene	abundance	d_gene
CASSHGGQGGSGANVLTF	TGTGCCAGCAGCCATGGGGGACAGGGGGGTTCTGGGGCCAACGTCCTGACTTTC	TRBV13	TRBJ2-6	once	TRBD1
CASSFLAGPPNEQFF	TGCGCCAGCAGCTTCTTAGCGGGACCCCCCAATGAGCAGTTCTTC	TRBV5-1	TRBJ2-1	NA	TRBD2
CSVEDPGTGNYGYTF	TGCAGCGTTGAAGACCCCGGGACAGGGAACTATGGCTACACCTTC	TRBV29-1	TRBJ1-2	few	TRBD1
CASSFGQETQYF	TGTGCCAGCAGCTTCGGGCAAGAGACCCAGTACTTC	TRBV5-4	TRBJ2-5	NA	NA
CASSGGGVAGANVLTF	TGTGCCAGCAGTGGGGGGGGTGTGGCTGGGGCCAACGTCCTGACTTTC	TRBV28	TRBJ2-6	NA	TRBD2
CASSFYYRNTGELFF	TGTGCCAGCAGCTTCTACTATCGAAACACCGGGGAGCTGTTTTTT	TRBV7-2	TRBJ2-2	NA	NA
CASSLGLAGGSPYTDTQYF	TGTGCCAGCAGTTTGGGACTAGCGGGAGGGTCCCCTTACACAGATACGCAGTATTTT	TRBV28	TRBJ2-3	NA	TRBD2
CASSLVGEGIYGYTF	TGCGCCAGCAGCTTGGTCGGGGAGGGGATCTATGGCTACACCTTC	TRBV5-1	TRBJ1-2	once	NA
CASSQEEGFNQPQHF	TGTGCCAGCAGCCAAGAGGAGGGGTTCAATCAGCCCCAGCATTTT	TRBV14	TRBJ1-5	NA	NA
CASRPPPRGKEQYF	TGTGCAAGTCGACCCCCACCTAGGGGCAAGGAGCAGTACTTC	TRBV12-2	TRBJ2-7	few	NA
CASYSGTGDDETQYF	TGCGCCAGCTATTCAGGGACAGGGGACGACGAGACCCAGTACTTC	TRBV5-1	TRBJ2-5	once	TRBD1
CSVGQQLSSGANVLTF	TGCAGCGTTGGACAGCAGCTAAGCTCTGGGGCCAACGTCCTGACTTTC	TRBV29-1	TRBJ2-6	NA	NA
CASAPRDRGDSNQPQHF	TGTGCCAGTGCCCCCCGGGACAGGGGGGATAGCAATCAGCCCCAGCATTTT	TRBV19	TRBJ1-5	NA	TRBD1
CASSPSGRGAKNIQYF	TGTGCCAGCAGCCCTAGCGGGAGGGGAGCCAAAAACATTCAGTACTTC	TRBV3-1/TRBV3-2	TRBJ2-4	NA	TRBD2
CASSTLEGGNQPQHF	TGTGCCAGCAGCACCCTGGAGGGAGGCAATCAGCCCCAGCATTTT	TRBV6-5	TRBJ1-5	NA	NA
CASSIPGQGAYEQYF	TGCGCCAGCAGCATCCCGGGACAGGGGGCCTACGAGCAGTACTTC	TRBV4-1	TRBJ2-7	NA	TRBD1
CASSPGSYNEQFF	TGTGCCAGCTCCCCCGGTTCATACAATGAGCAGTTCTTC	TRBV18	TRBJ2-1	NA	NA
CASTLPPGGNEQFF	TGTGCCAGCACCCTACCGCCAGGGGGCAATGAGCAGTTCTTC	TRBV6-6	TRBJ2-1	NA	TRBD1
CASNGRYSNQPQHF	TGTGCCAGCAATGGCAGATATAGCAATCAGCCCCAGCATTTT	TRBV6-4	TRBJ1-5	NA	NA
CASSPGSWNTGELFF	TGCGCCAGCAGCCCCGGGAGCTGGAACACCGGGGAGCTGTTTTTT	TRBV4-3	TRBJ2-2	NA	NA
CASSQGLAGPYNEQFF	TGCGCCAGCAGCCAAGGACTAGCGGGCCCCTACAATGAGCAGTTCTTC	TRBV4-3	TRBJ2-1	NA	TRBD2
CASNLATAEAFF	TGTGCCAGCAACCTGGCAACCGCTGAAGCTTTCTTT	TRBV6-6	TRBJ1-1	NA	NA
CASSYRTLGRNEQFF	TGTGCCAGCAGTTACCGGACATTGGGGCGCAATGAGCAGTTCTTC	TRBV6-5	TRBJ2-1	NA	NA
CASRRQGAGEQFF	TGTGCCAGCAGAAGACAGGGGGCGGGTGAGCAGTTCTTC	TRBV27	TRBJ2-1	NA	TRBD1
CASSTGLAVFDEQFF	TGTGCCAGTAGTACGGGACTAGCGGTCTTTGATGAGCAGTTCTTC	TRBV19	TRBJ2-1	NA	TRBD2
CASRSLTGDNQPQHF	TGTGCCAGTAGGTCCCTCACAGGGGACAATCAGCCCCAGCATTTT	TRBV19	TRBJ1-5	NA	TRBD1
CSSSRGTDTQYF	TGCAGCTCAAGTCGGGGCACAGATACGCAGTATTTT	TRBV29-1	TRBJ2-3	NA	NA
CASSEGQGHQPQHF	TGTGCCAGCAGTGAGGGACAGGGACATCAGCCCCAGCATTTT	TRBV6-1	TRBJ1-5	NA	TRBD1
CSGGGRAGYNEQFF	TGCAGCGGTGGGGGGAGGGCCGGCTACAATGAGCAGTTCTTC	TRBV29-1	TRBJ2-1	NA	TRBD2
CASRPGQGYGYTF	TGTGCCAGCAGGCCGGGACAGGGATATGGCTACACCTTC	TRBV27	TRBJ1-2	NA	TRBD1
CASSHRKTGAANYGYTF	TGTGCCAGCAGCCATCGAAAAACAGGAGCAGCAAACTATGGCTACACCTTC	TRBV3-1/TRBV3-2	TRBJ1-2	NA	NA
CASTEGQGSNQPQHF	TGTGCCAGCACAGAGGGACAGGGATCGAATCAGCCCCAGCATTTT	TRBV2	TRBJ1-5	NA	TRBD1
CASSPRQGSYNEQFF	TGTGCCAGCAGCCCCAGACAGGGCTCCTACAATGAGCAGTTCTTC	TRBV9	TRBJ2-1	NA	TRBD1
CASSPPVREQYF	TGTGCCAGCAGCCCCCCGGTACGGGAGCAGTACTTC	TRBV28	TRBJ2-7	many	NA
CASSYSERGAFF	TGTGCCAGCAGTTACTCGGAAAGGGGAGCTTTCTTT	TRBV6-6	TRBJ1-1	NA	NA
CASSLDRSLAKNIQYF	TGTGCCAGCTCCCTGGACAGATCCTTAGCCAAAAACATTCAGTACTTC	TRBV18	TRBJ2-4	NA	NA
CASSQDGLSAGELFF	TGCGCCAGCAGCCAAGATGGTTTAAGCGCCGGGGAGCTGTTTTTT	TRBV4-1	TRBJ2-2	NA	NA
CASSSGTSGRASEQFF	TGTGCCAGCAGTTCTGGGACTAGCGGGAGGGCAAGTGAGCAGTTCTTC	TRBV28	TRBJ2-1	NA	TRBD2
CASSVRGQGDSPLHF	TGTGCCAGCAGCGTCCGTGGACAGGGTGACTCACCCCTCCACTTT	TRBV11-1	TRBJ1-6	few	TRBD1
CASSSPSGLASYEQYF	TGTGCCAGCAGTTCACCGTCGGGACTAGCCTCCTACGAGCAGTACTTC	TRBV27	TRBJ2-7	NA	TRBD2
CASSVDPTGDYGYTF	TGTGCCAGCAGCGTAGACCCGACAGGAGACTATGGCTACACCTTC	TRBV9	TRBJ1-2	NA	NA
CATSDGAGPYGYTF	TGTGCCACCAGTGATGGGGCAGGGCCCTATGGCTACACCTTC	TRBV24-1	TRBJ1-2	NA	NA
CASSPRVSGRIYNEQFF	TGTGCCAGTAGTCCCCGAGTTAGCGGGAGGATCTACAATGAGCAGTTCTTC	TRBV19	TRBJ2-1	NA	TRBD2
CASSPSLEYGYTF	TGTGCCAGCTCACCTTCGTTAGAGTATGGCTACACCTTC	TRBV18	TRBJ1-2	NA	NA
CAWRPTTGGRLSSPLHF	TGTGCCTGGAGACCTACGACAGGGGGACGCCTTAGTTCACCCCTCCACTTT	TRBV30	TRBJ1-6	NA	TRBD1
CASSLSSGELFF	TGTGCCAGCAGTTTATCTAGCGGGGAGCTGTTTTTT	TRBV27	TRBJ2-2	NA	NA
CASSQGGLAGIQETQYF	TGTGCCAGCAGCCAAGGAGGGCTAGCGGGGATACAAGAGACCCAGTACTTC	TRBV3-1/TRBV3-2	TRBJ2-5	NA	TRBD2
CASSLWLAGEGEQFF	TGTGCCAGCAGCTTATGGCTAGCGGGAGAAGGTGAGCAGTTCTTC	TRBV7-2	TRBJ2-1	NA	TRBD2
CASSLRVGGKVF	TGTGCCAGCAGTTTAAGGGTGGGAGGGAAAGTCTTC	TRBV27	TRBJ2-1	NA	TRBD2
CASSQVTGPEQYF	TGTGCCAGCAGCCAGGTGACAGGCCCCGAGCAGTACTTC	TRBV3-1/TRBV3-2	TRBJ2-7	NA	NA
CASGQGGTDTQYF	TGCGCCAGCGGACAGGGGGGCACAGATACGCAGTATTTT	TRBV10-1	TRBJ2-3	NA	TRBD1
CASSPGGDMNTEAFF	TGTGCCAGCAGCCCGGGGGGGGACATGAACACTGAAGCTTTCTTT	TRBV11-3	TRBJ1-1	NA	NA